This note documents a single T cell receptor beta chain sequence. Antigen: not known. The same CDR3 also results from other DNA sequences found in this sample. Second-dose timings of about 4 or about 12 weeks were pooled. The record originates from a study of T cell responses to AZD1222 COVID-19 vaccine. Study-wide points: Donors were largely white British and mainly female; clonal diversity was possibly underestimated. Spike-specific TCR breadth rose after two AZD1222 doses, and depth rose as well. Just 6 or 7 people given AZD1222 tested seropositive at baseline.

Produced via immunoSEQ multiplex PCR; TCRdb's table is partial and in-frame only. The profile shows over 110,000 clones, roughly 92% of them singletons. The CDR3 covers 16 residues. V shed 3 bases and J 1 base; nucleotides not matched to a gene: 7. Germline V CDR1 and CDR2: KGHSH, LQKENI. Sequences were derived from peripheral blood, sampled 28 days after the second AZD1222 dose. The chain joins TRBV18 to TRBJ2-3, with 7 nucleotides matching TRBD1. This receptor was taken from an adult who received the AZD1222 COVID-19 vaccine. The CDR3 protein is CASSPTGFGGTDTQYF. Written as DNA, the CDR3 is TGTGCCAGCTCACCGACAGGGTTCGGTGGCACAGATACGCAGTATTTT.